This T cell receptor (beta chain) was sequenced for a study of chemoradiotherapy in HPV16-positive cancers. Overall study context: Two HPV16-positive patients' cells yielded candidate HPV-specific clones and common motifs.

Study-level findings and limits: Candidate HPV-specific clones and E7-related TCR motifs grew in tumor during treatment. Only a couple of HPV16-positive patients supplied the functional HPV-specificity definition.

To note about this clone: Its antigen remains unknown.

The CDR3 is made up of 16 amino acids. Germline V gives CDR1 LNHDA, CDR2 SQIVND (reference sequence). V was shortened by 6 bases and J by 1 base, with 18 bases between the two germline ends. Samples were taken several times over chemoradiotherapy. The repertoire was sequenced with immunoSEQ multiplex PCR; TCRdb's copy has only in-frame clones and lacks some. Of about 4,000 clones listed, roughly 95% were seen once; the top ten hold around 4%. The rearrangement joins TRBV19 to TRBJ1-2; D not resolved. This specimen consisted of tumor tissue, obtained from a patient who underwent chemoradiotherapy. This sequence originates from a human donor with HPV-associated anogenital cancer. CDR3 region: CASRGGRTAGNYGYTF. In DNA form, the CDR3 reads TGTGCCAGTAGGGGAGGGAGGACGGCCGGTAACTATGGCTACACCTTC. The full variable domain, with the rest looked up from reference TRBV19 and TRBJ1-2, is DGGITQSPKYLFRKEGQNVTLSCEQNLNHDAMYWYRQDPGQGLRLIYYSQIVNDFQKGDIAEGYSVSREKKESFPLTVTSAQKNPTAFYLCASRGGRTAGNYGYTFGSGTRLTVV.